This TCR beta chain was captured by sequencing in a study of T cell responses to AZD1222 COVID-19 vaccine. Study-level findings and limits: Mostly white British, mostly female donors; authors suggested clonal diversity may be underestimated. Reports indicate that nearly half of spike-specific TCRs are directed at unmutated variant regions.

With respect to this clone: Its antigen is currently unknown.

This table comes from immunoSEQ multiplex PCR, and its TCRdb copy is limited to in-frame clones, with some not included. The sample holds 150,000 or so clones; around 92% are singletons and the top ten take about 1.4%. Germline V gene lookup returns CDR1 SGHRS and CDR2 YFSETQ. This CDR3 contains 15 residues. The V gene end was trimmed by 0 bases and the J gene end by 3 bases; junction bases not matched to a gene: 3. This chain uses TRBV5-1 with TRBJ1-2; TRBD1 aligns across 9 bases. Sequenced material: peripheral blood, taken on day 0 of AZD1222 vaccination. This receptor was obtained from an adult in good health. In DNA, the CDR3 is TGCGCCAGCAGCTTGGGACAGGGGGTTGACTATGGCTACACCTTC. It yields the protein CASSLGQGVDYGYTF.